The 31 T cell receptor beta chains below come from one sample, sequenced in a study of response to subunit inactivated influenza vaccine. TCRdb re-called the RT-PCR reads with MiXCR, one entry per CDR3 protein. The sample includes under 800,000 distinct CDR3 sequences, about 15% of them seen just once. The source material was PBMCs from blood, sampled approximately 15 days before vaccination. The origin of the receptors is a man in his fifties or sixties who received an inactivated influenza vaccine.

In DNA form, the CDR3 reads TGTGCCAGCAGCTTTACCGCCCCGAACACTGAAGCTTTCTTT. Translating gives CASSFTAPNTEAFF. The genes are TRBV7-2 and TRBJ1-1; unclear D gene. The CDR3 contains 14 residues. V was trimmed by 3 bases and J by 1 base, leaving 9 bases between them. Per the germline V gene, CDR1 is SGHTA and CDR2 is FQGNSA.

The gene calls are TRBV2 and TRBJ2-2; D perhaps matches TRBD1 (5 bases). This CDR3 contains 21 residues. CDR1 is SNHLY, CDR2 FYNNEI, per germline. Trimming cost V 6 bases and J 5 bases, with 34 bases left between them. This CDR3 reads CASRAKVRAVLDGVATGELFF. The CDR3 DNA is TGTGCCAGCAGGGCAAAAGTCAGGGCAGTCCTAGATGGGGTAGCAACCGGGGAGCTGTTTTTT.

V and J are TRBV12-3 or TRBV12-4 and TRBJ2-1; a weak D match, TRBD1 (6 bases). The CDR3 length is 15 residues. V was pared by 7 bases and J by 2 bases, with 15 bases between. CDR3 nucleotides: TGTGCCAGCATAAGAGGGGGTAGAGCCTACAATGAGCAGTTCTTC. The encoded protein is CASIRGGRAYNEQFF.

This clonotype was observed a handful of times. This chain uses TRBV30 with TRBJ2-1, with D unresolved. Per the germline V gene, CDR1 is GTSNPN and CDR2 is SVGIG (reference sequence). The V end was cut by 0 bases, the J end by 0 bases, with 6 bases between. This CDR3 is 14 amino acids long. The CDR3 DNA reads as TGTGCCTGGAGTGTGTGGAGCTCCTACAATGAGCAGTTCTTC. Protein product: CAWSVWSSYNEQFF.

The chain has TRBV11-2 and TRBJ2-2; D may be TRBD2 (6 bases). V gave up 8 bases and J gave up 8 bases, with 12 bases separating them. This CDR3 comprises 12 residues. Germline values: CDR1 SGHAT, CDR2 FQNNGV. CDR3 in amino acids: CASRELGGELFF. In nucleotides, the CDR3 is TGTGCCAGCCGGGAGCTAGGGGGGGAGCTGTTTTTT.

V is TRBV15 and J is TRBJ2-1, with a tentative D call TRBD2 (5 bases). The germline V gene has CDR1 LNHNV and CDR2 YYDKDF (reference sequence). Trimming took 4 bases from V and 4 from J, leaving 17 bases between them. This CDR3 is built from 16 residues. The CDR3 spells CATSKNRLAVYNEQFF. The CDR3 DNA follows: TGTGCCACCAGCAAGAATCGTCTAGCAGTTTACAATGAGCAGTTCTTC.

This clonotype was counted between two and nine times. V is TRBV12-3 or TRBV12-4 and J is TRBJ2-2, with D possibly matching TRBD1 (6 bases). With 2 bases removed from V and 0 bases from J, the gap between germline ends came to 13 bases. This CDR3 region has 17 residues. In DNA, the CDR3 is TGTGCCAGCAGTTTAAGGTGGGGGCACCCGAACACCGGGGAGCTGTTTTTT. As protein: CASSLRWGHPNTGELFF.

This clonotype has more than one count but fewer than ten. The chain has TRBV7-8 and TRBJ1-6; D uncertain. Between the trimmed V and J ends, which lost 3 bases and 10 bases, there was a span of 22 bases. This CDR3 comprises 17 residues. Germline-derived CDR1 and CDR2 are SGHVS and FQNEAQ. The CDR3 DNA is TGTGCCAGCAGCTTCGGGCTTGGGGAGGTTATAGTCTCACCCCTCCACTTT. Residues: CASSFGLGEVIVSPLHF.

The sample holds a few counts of this clonotype. The chain uses TRBV7-7 and TRBJ2-3; D unclear. Per the germline V gene, CDR1 is SSHAT and CDR2 is FNYEAQ (reference sequence). V lost 1 base and J lost 3, with 11 bases in between. The CDR3 is 15 residues long. CDR3 bases: TGTGCCAGCAGCTTAGGCGTGAGTGTAACAGATACGCAGTATTTT. Translation gives CASSLGVSVTDTQYF.

This clonotype was detected ten times or more. The chain employs TRBV9 and TRBJ2-7; 7 bases align to TRBD1. Germline-derived CDR1 and CDR2 are SGDLS and YYNGEE. V lost 3 bases to trimming and J lost 1 base; unmatched junction nucleotides: 7. The CDR3 runs to 15 residues. CDR3 bases: TGTGCCAGCAGCGGAGGACAGGCGGCTTCCTACGAGCAGTACTTC. It specifies CASSGGQAASYEQYF.

In this sample, this clonotype turned up many times. The chain couples TRBV15 to TRBJ2-3, with a tentative D call TRBD1 (5 bases). Germline CDR1 is LNHNV and CDR2 is YYDKDF (reference sequence). CDR3 length: 15 amino acids. V lost 7 bases to trimming and J lost 0 bases, with 14 bases between them. Written as DNA, the CDR3 is TGTGCCACCACCCTAGACAGAACCAGCACAGATACGCAGTATTTT. Translation: CATTLDRTSTDTQYF.

The chain combines TRBV6-5 with TRBJ2-5, with a weak D call TRBD1 (6 bases). The CDR3 extends over 16 amino acids. Germline CDR1 reads MNHEY; CDR2 reads SVGAGI. V dropped 1 base and J dropped 2 bases, with 14 bases sitting between them. The CDR3 loop is CASSYLGRGGQETQYF. The CDR3 DNA sequence: TGTGCCAGCAGTTACTTGGGCAGGGGCGGGCAAGAGACCCAGTACTTC.

J is TRBJ2-5 and V is TRBV5-1; possibly TRBD2 for D (6 bases). The CDR3 sequence is 16 residues long. V lost 2 bases and J 1 base, leaving 15 bases between the germline ends. The germline V gene has CDR1 SGHRS and CDR2 YFSETQ. CDR3 DNA sequence: TGCGCCAGCAGCTTCTCGCCGGGACTCCTCCAAGAGACCCAGTACTTC. Translating it yields CASSFSPGLLQETQYF.

This clonotype was counted between two and nine times. The V call is TRBV4-3, the J call TRBJ2-1; D gene ambiguous. The CDR3 runs 14 residues. The germline V gene has CDR1 LGHNA and CDR2 YSLEER. V lost 4 bases and J lost 13, with 20 bases in between. In DNA form, the CDR3 reads TGCGCCAGCAGCCTCGGTGTTGGGGATCGTGCCCAGTTCTTC. It is translated as CASSLGVGDRAQFF.

The chain has TRBV18 and TRBJ1-2, with no clear D. V shed 2 bases and J shed 5 bases, with 9 bases lying between them. The CDR3 is made up of 13 amino acids. CDR1 and CDR2 from the germline V gene are KGHSH and LQKENI. CDR3 nucleotides: TGTGCCAGCTCACCAGAGCAGGAGTATGGCTACACCTTC. Its protein product is CASSPEQEYGYTF.

The chain carries TRBV18 and TRBJ2-1; TRBD2 matches at 11 bases. Unmatched junction bases numbered 14, after V lost 3 bases and J lost 16 bases. Per germline, CDR1 KGHSH and CDR2 LQKENI. CDR3 size: 15 residues. The CDR3 loop reads CASSPSTSGNPEGFF. The DNA for the CDR3 is TGTGCCAGCTCACCCTCGACTAGCGGGAATCCGGAAGGCTTCTTC.

This clonotype appeared a single time. The chain employs TRBV11-2 and TRBJ1-5; D not resolved. This CDR3 is built from 16 residues. V lost 3 bases to trimming and J lost 2 bases, with 14 bases between them. Germline-derived CDR1 and CDR2 are SGHAT and FQNNGV. CDR3 sequence (DNA): TGTGCCAGCAGCTTTGGATGGGGAGACGGCAATCAGCCCCAGCATTTT. This codes for CASSFGWGDGNQPQHF.

This chain connects TRBV29-1 to TRBJ2-3; TRBD2 agrees at 11 bases. This CDR3 spans 17 amino acids. V trimming: 4 bases; J trimming: 1 base; junction bases outside the gene matches: 10. Germline V CDR1 and CDR2: SQVTM, ANQGSEA. Here the CDR3 reads CSVVGTSGIGGTDTQYF. CDR3 DNA sequence: TGCAGCGTTGTTGGGACTAGCGGCATCGGGGGCACAGATACGCAGTATTTT.

This rearrangement joins TRBV19 to TRBJ2-1; 7 bases fit TRBD1. The V gene's germline CDR1 is LNHDA and CDR2 SQIVND (reference sequence). Losses at the gene ends were 8 bases for V and 7 bases for J; bases not matched to a gene: 14. This CDR3 is built from 15 residues. The CDR3 sequence is CASENHRGRGNEQFF. For the CDR3, the DNA is TGTGCCAGTGAAAACCACAGGGGAAGGGGAAATGAGCAGTTCTTC.

This clonotype has just a few counts. The V gene is TRBV4-1, the J gene TRBJ1-3, with D possibly TRBD1 on 6 matching bases. Trimming shortened V by 4 bases and J by 7 bases, and 17 bases separated the two germline ends. The CDR3 is 15 amino acids. The V gene's germline CDR1 is MGHRA and CDR2 YSYEKL. Here the CDR3 DNA reads TGCGCCAGCAGCCCCGTTGGGGGCAAGGGGAACACCATATATTTT. It encodes CASSPVGGKGNTIYF.

This clonotype was counted many times. CDR3 in DNA: TGCGCCAGCAGCCAAGGAGGGATCACTGAAGCTTTCTTT. It is translated as CASSQGGITEAFF. This chain links TRBV4-3 with TRBJ1-1, with D hard to call. The germline gives CDR1 LGHNA, CDR2 YSLEER. The CDR3 is 13 amino acids. Trimming stripped 1 base from V and 4 bases from J, with 7 bases between.

The chain couples TRBV20-1 to TRBJ2-1; TRBD2 matches at 10 bases. This CDR3 has 14 residues. Germline CDR1 reads DFQATT; CDR2 reads SNEGSKA (reference sequence). Trimming took 3 bases from V and 10 from J; bases not matched to a gene: 9. The CDR3 bases are TGCAGTGCTAGGAAAGCGGGGGGGTTAAACGAGCAGTTCTTC. It is translated as CSARKAGGLNEQFF.

This clonotype was observed many times. The rearrangement joins TRBV5-1 to TRBJ2-1, with 9 bases lining up with TRBD1. Germline V gene data show CDR1 as SGHRS and CDR2 as YFSETQ. Trimming took 1 base from V and 9 from J; bases not matched to a gene: 8. The CDR3 covers 15 residues. In DNA, the CDR3 is TGCGCCAGCAGCTTGTTCGGGGACAGGGCTATTGAGCAGTTCTTC. Protein: CASSLFGDRAIEQFF.

The chain is built from TRBV5-1 and TRBJ1-1; D is unresolved. CDR3 length: 14 residues. Trimming took off 5 bases at V and 1 base at J, with 12 bases between the two ends. Germline loops: CDR1 SGHRS, CDR2 YFSETQ. CDR3 DNA sequence: TGCGCCAGCAGAGACGAGTCAGGGAACACTGAAGCTTTCTTT. It translates to CASRDESGNTEAFF.

This clonotype turned up a few times. The chain uses TRBV19 and TRBJ2-7; 8 bases are a match to TRBD1. Unmatched junction bases numbered 3, after V lost 6 bases and J lost 2 bases. The germline V gene has CDR1 LNHDA and CDR2 SQIVND (reference sequence). This CDR3 contains 13 residues. The CDR3 sequence: CASRRGQAYEQYF. In nucleotides, the CDR3 is TGTGCCAGTAGACGGGGACAGGCCTACGAGCAGTACTTC.

J is TRBJ1-2 and V is TRBV4-3; D gene unclear. This CDR3 spans 15 amino acids. The V and J ends lost 0 bases and 7 bases respectively, with 15 bases between them. Germline V gene sequence: CDR1 LGHNA, CDR2 YSLEER. The CDR3 spells CASSQDPRNGRGYTF. The CDR3, as DNA: TGCGCCAGCAGCCAAGATCCCCGGAACGGGCGTGGCTACACCTTC.

This clonotype has just a few counts. DNA for the CDR3: TGTGCCAGCAGCTTGGAACGCAGTAACTATGGCTACACCTTC. Its translation is CASSLERSNYGYTF. The genes are TRBV5-5 and TRBJ1-2, with D hard to call. Trimming pared 0 bases from V and 1 base from J, leaving 7 bases between. This CDR3 has 14 residues. Germline V lookup: CDR1 SGHKS, CDR2 YYEKEE (reference sequence).

At least ten counts were recorded for this clonotype. This chain connects TRBV7-2 to TRBJ2-3, with 9 bases lining up with TRBD2. This CDR3 is built from 16 residues. The ends lost 1 base at V and 4 bases at J; junction bases unmatched: 6. Germline assignment: CDR1 SGHTA and CDR2 FQGNSA. The CDR3 nucleotides are TGTGCCAGCAGCTTAGGCCGCGGGGGGGCGGCAGATACGCAGTATTTT. Translation gives CASSLGRGGAADTQYF.

The chain uses TRBV29-1 and TRBJ1-2; D is ambiguous. The CDR3 is 11 residues long. V gave up 4 bases and J gave up 3 bases, with 6 bases separating them. Germline assignment: CDR1 SQVTM and CDR2 ANQGSEA. The CDR3: CSVGDYYGYTF. In DNA form, the CDR3 reads TGCAGCGTTGGGGATTACTATGGCTACACCTTC.

This clonotype was found a few times. The rearrangement links TRBV25-1 to TRBJ2-7; the D gene is possibly TRBD1 (6 bases). V was clipped by 10 bases and J by 6 bases, with 7 bases between them. Per germline, CDR1 MGHDK and CDR2 SYGVNS. The CDR3 spans 9 residues. The CDR3 here is CATRGEQYF. CDR3 DNA sequence: TGTGCCACCAGGGGCGAGCAGTACTTC.

This clonotype was seen more than once but under ten times. The genes are TRBV3-1 and TRBJ2-1; 9 bases are shared with TRBD2. V lost 0 bases, J lost 4 bases, and 7 bases stayed unmatched. Germline V gene lookup returns CDR1 LGHDT and CDR2 YNNKEL (reference sequence). This CDR3 spans 17 amino acids. The CDR3 is CASSQDVLAGTYNEQFF. CDR3 DNA: TGTGCCAGCAGCCAAGATGTCCTAGCGGGAACGTACAATGAGCAGTTCTTC.